This T cell receptor (beta chain) was captured by sequencing in a study of cytomegalovirus exposure and HLA in healthy donors. Primers for the PCR totalled 60 Vbeta and 13 Jbeta. Clones were sequenced by immunoSEQ multiplex PCR, and TCRdb holds only the in-frame ones, with some missing. The sample comprises about 160,000 clones, 75% to 85% of which are singletons, and about 6.8% rests with the top ten. CDR1 and CDR2 from the germline V gene are MNHNY and SVGAGI (reference sequence). V was cut by 7 bases and J by 8 bases, with 20 bases left in between. The CDR3 has 14 amino acids. Source material: PBMCs. The chain uses TRBV6-6 and TRBJ1-2; D is possibly TRBD1 (6 bases). The sequence came from a man in his fifties or sixties in good health and CMV-seropositive. In nucleotides, the CDR3 is TGTGCCAGCACCGAAATGTCGGGGGGCGTAGGCTACACCTTC. Its protein is CASTEMSGGVGYTF.